This T cell receptor (beta chain) was recovered during a study of shared clonotypes between healthy human individuals. Study at large: Each donor had three CD4 naive, three CD4 memory, two CD8 naive and one CD8 memory plate.

Germline values: CDR1 SGHTS, CDR2 YDEGEE. CDR3 length: 15 residues. The V gene end was trimmed by 5 bases and the J gene end by 7 bases; junction bases not matched to a gene: 10. Donors comprised healthy HIV-negative adults lacking recent acute infections or vaccinations. Produced via immunoSEQ multiplex PCR; TCRdb's table is partial and in-frame only. The data hold some 2,100,000 clones, with more than 90% observed a single time. Sequences were obtained from naive CD4+ T cells sorted from blood. Subset here: CD45RA+ positively selected. The J gene is TRBJ1-5, the V gene TRBV5-8, with 9 bases matching TRBD1. This sequence was found in a man between 18 and 29 years old in good health. The CDR3 loop is CASSRTGERGQPQHF. The DNA of the CDR3 is TGTGCCAGCAGTCGGACAGGGGAACGGGGACAGCCCCAGCATTTT.